Here is one T cell receptor (beta chain) with its context. Its antigen remains unidentified. The data originate from a study of T cell responses to AZD1222 COVID-19 vaccine. Points from the study as a whole: Donor demographics were predominantly white British with a female majority; clonal diversity may be underestimated. Nearly half of unique spike-specific TCRs reportedly avoided B.1.351 and B.1.1.7 mutated regions.

Data came from immunoSEQ multiplex PCR; TCRdb stores just in-frame clones and leaves some out. The sample holds 150,000 or so clones, around four fifths seen once. V was pared by 4 bases and J by 2 bases, with 6 bases between. CDR3 length: 13 amino acids. Germline-derived CDR1 and CDR2 are LNHDA and SQIVND (reference sequence). The sample consisted of peripheral blood, taken on day 0 of MenACWY control vaccination. The rearrangement links TRBV19 to TRBJ1-5, with unresolved D. This receptor was taken from an adult in good health. The CDR3 DNA follows: TGTGCCAGTAGTACGCCAGGCAATCAGCCCCAGCATTTT. Translated, it gives CASSTPGNQPQHF.